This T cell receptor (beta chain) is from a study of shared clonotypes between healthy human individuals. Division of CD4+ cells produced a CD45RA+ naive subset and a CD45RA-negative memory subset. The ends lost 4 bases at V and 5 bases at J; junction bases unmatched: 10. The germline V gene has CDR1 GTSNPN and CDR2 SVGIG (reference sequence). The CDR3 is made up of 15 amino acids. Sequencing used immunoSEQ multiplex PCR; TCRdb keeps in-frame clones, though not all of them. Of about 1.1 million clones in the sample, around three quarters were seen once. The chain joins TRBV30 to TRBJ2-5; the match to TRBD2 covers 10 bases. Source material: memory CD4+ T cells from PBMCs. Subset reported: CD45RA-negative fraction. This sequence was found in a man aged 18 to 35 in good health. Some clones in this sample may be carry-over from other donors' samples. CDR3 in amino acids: CAWTGLADAWETQYF. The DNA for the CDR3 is TGTGCCTGGACAGGACTAGCGGACGCTTGGGAGACCCAGTACTTC.